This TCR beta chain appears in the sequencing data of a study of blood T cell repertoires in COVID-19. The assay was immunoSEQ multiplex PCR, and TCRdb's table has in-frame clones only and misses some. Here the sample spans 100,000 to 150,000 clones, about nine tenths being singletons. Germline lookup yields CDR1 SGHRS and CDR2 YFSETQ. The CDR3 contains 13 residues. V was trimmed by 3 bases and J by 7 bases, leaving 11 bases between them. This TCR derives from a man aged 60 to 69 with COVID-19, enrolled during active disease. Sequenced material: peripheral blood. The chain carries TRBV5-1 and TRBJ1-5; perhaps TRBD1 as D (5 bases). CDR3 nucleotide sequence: TGCGCCAGCAGCTGGGGACGGGGGCAGCCCCAGCATTTT. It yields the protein CASSWGRGQPQHF.